Following are 15 T cell receptor beta chains from one sample sequenced in a study of blood T cells in healthy people across ages. A J-beta primer mix and a sample-barcoded 5' primer were used in a second PCR of roughly 6 to 11 cycles. TCRdb reprocessed the 5' RACE reads with MiXCR, giving one entry per CDR3 protein. The sample holds 750,000 to 1,000,000 distinct CDR3 sequences; 29% are singletons and the top ten take approximately 10%. The same specimen was also included in a second study, on T cells of mothers and their children.

Sample: blood. The source is a woman aged 40 to 50 in good health.

This chain connects TRBV18 to TRBJ2-5; D gene uncertain. V was pared by 3 bases and J by 3 bases, with 8 bases between. Germline CDR1 is KGHSH and CDR2 is LQKENI. CDR3 length equals 13 residues. CDR3 region: CASSPYVKETQYF. The CDR3 DNA sequence: TGTGCCAGCTCACCGTACGTGAAAGAGACCCAGTACTTC.

This chain joins TRBV6-6 and TRBJ2-1; D remains ambiguous. The germline V gene has CDR1 MNHNY and CDR2 SVGAGI (reference sequence). This CDR3 is 13 amino acids long. The V gene lost 0 bases and the J gene lost 7 bases, with 7 bases spanning the gap. The DNA of the CDR3 is TGTGCCAGCAGTTACTCGATAAGGAATGAGCAGTTCTTC. Its protein product is CASSYSIRNEQFF.

This rearrangement joins TRBV6-2 or TRBV6-3 to TRBJ1-2; weak D call: TRBD1 (5 bases). The CDR3 contains 15 residues. Per germline, CDR1 MNHEY and CDR2 SVGEGT. V gave up 6 bases and J gave up 4 bases, with 18 bases separating them. The CDR3 here is CASRDPGRTFYGYTF. The CDR3 nucleotides read TGTGCCAGCAGAGACCCGGGACGGACCTTCTATGGCTACACCTTC.

This clonotype was seen ten or more times. As DNA, the CDR3 is TGTGCCAGCAGCTTAGTGGGGGACAATGAGCAGTTCTTC. Its protein product is CASSLVGDNEQFF. The chain joins TRBV7-8 to TRBJ2-1; perhaps D is TRBD1 or TRBD2 (5 bases each). V lost 1 base and J lost 5, with 6 bases in between. This CDR3 is built from 13 residues. In germline, CDR1 is SGHVS, CDR2 FQNEAQ.

This chain joins TRBV7-2 and TRBJ1-1; no definite D call. The CDR3 consists of 13 residues. V was cut by 3 bases and J by 8 bases, with 13 bases left in between. Germline V gene data show CDR1 as SGHTA and CDR2 as FQGNSA. The CDR3 region is CASSFRPNGEAFF. In DNA form, the CDR3 reads TGTGCCAGCAGCTTCAGACCAAACGGGGAAGCTTTCTTT.

Notes on this clonotype: A much larger clone is a single base away; this may be a read error. The chain links TRBV5-1 to TRBJ2-4, with 7 bases identical to TRBD2. The CDR3 is 12 residues long. Per the germline V gene, CDR1 is SGHRS and CDR2 is YFSETQ. Trimming cost V 6 bases and J 13 bases; bases outside gene matches: 10. DNA for the CDR3: TGCGCCAGCAACTGGGACTACAATGAGCAGTACTTC. Translated: CASNWDYNEQYF.

This clonotype was seen more than once but under ten times. The chain has TRBV3-1 and TRBJ1-1; D unresolved. This CDR3 spans 14 amino acids. Germline V gene data show CDR1 as LGHDT and CDR2 as YNNKEL (reference sequence). V lost 2 bases and J 1 base, leaving 8 bases between the germline ends. The CDR3 bases are TGTGCCAGCAGCCAATTTTCGGGGAACACTGAAGCTTTCTTT. As protein: CASSQFSGNTEAFF.

The chain joins TRBV7-2 to TRBJ1-2; a possible D gene is TRBD1 (5 bases). Germline CDR1 and CDR2: SGHTA and FQGNSA. Trimming removed 2 bases at V and 0 bases at J, with 13 bases between. The CDR3 totals 16 residues. The CDR3 region has the DNA TGTGCCAGCAGCTTAAGACAGCACCTAGCTAACTATGGCTACACCTTC. Translation gives CASSLRQHLANYGYTF.

This chain uses TRBV24-1 with TRBJ1-5; 7 bases are shared with TRBD1. The junction had 2 bases not matched to a gene; V was cut back by 4 bases and J by 3 bases. CDR1 and CDR2 from the germline V gene are KGHDR and SFDVKD. The CDR3 spans 14 residues. The CDR3 spells CATSEGTANQPQHF. Written as DNA, the CDR3 is TGTGCCACCAGTGAAGGGACAGCCAATCAGCCCCAGCATTTT.

This clonotype was seen only a few times. This may stem from a read error, because a much larger clone lies one nucleotide away. The gene calls are TRBV2 and TRBJ1-5; 8 nucleotides agree with TRBD1. Germline values: CDR1 SNHLY, CDR2 FYNNEI. The junction had 8 bases not matched to a gene; V was cut back by 4 bases and J by 6 bases. The CDR3 is made up of 15 amino acids. The DNA of the CDR3 is TGTGCCAGCAGTGGACAGGGGACAAACAGTCAGCCCCAGCATTTT. Translating gives CASSGQGTNSQPQHF.

The J gene is TRBJ2-5, the V gene TRBV29-1; 8 bases line up with TRBD1. The J call is in doubt because the DNA end fits TRBJ2-7 better. This CDR3 has 12 residues. CDR1 is SQVTM, CDR2 ANQGSEA, per germline. The CDR3 DNA reads TGCAGCGTGACAGGGGCTGGGTACGAGCAGTACTTC. Its translation is CSVTGAGYEQYF.

In this sample, this clonotype turned up many times. The rearrangement uses TRBV28 and TRBJ2-5, with D perhaps matching TRBD1 (5 bases). Deletions cut 5 bases from V and 3 bases from J, with 13 bases between. CDR1 and CDR2 (germline): MDHEN, SYDVKM. The CDR3 spans 14 residues. The CDR3 sequence is CASSPPGREETQYF. The CDR3 region has the DNA TGTGCCAGCAGTCCCCCCGGCAGGGAAGAGACCCAGTACTTC.

There are many counts of this clonotype. The chain employs TRBV7-2 and TRBJ2-7; perhaps TRBD2 as D (5 bases). The germline V and J ends were trimmed by 5 bases and 6 bases, with 11 bases remaining between them. The CDR3 sequence is 12 residues long. Germline assignment: CDR1 SGHTA and CDR2 FQGNSA. CDR3 loop: CASSHPRGEQYF. Written as DNA, the CDR3 is TGTGCCAGCAGCCACCCCCGGGGCGAGCAGTACTTC.

This clonotype has just a few counts. The chain combines TRBV12-5 with TRBJ2-1, with 13 positions matching TRBD2. Trimming at V came to 1 base and at J to 4 bases, leaving 13 bases not matched to a gene. The CDR3 length is 20 residues. The germline V gene encodes CDR1 LGHNT and CDR2 FRNRAP. CDR3 region: CASGLGTSGGFGGKYNEQFF. The CDR3 coding sequence is TGTGCTAGTGGTTTGGGGACTAGCGGGGGATTTGGGGGAAAATACAATGAGCAGTTCTTC. The full variable domain, in which reference TRBV12-5 and TRBJ2-1 provide the parts outside the CDR3, is DARVTQTPRHKVTEMGQEVTMRCQPILGHNTVFWYRQTMMQGLELLAYFRNRAPLDDSGMPKDRFSAEMPDATLATLKIQPSEPRDSAVYFCASGLGTSGGFGGKYNEQFFGPGTRLTVL.

The chain is built from TRBV5-1 and TRBJ2-7, with 8 positions matching TRBD2. The CDR3 loop spans 19 amino acids. CDR1 SGHRS and CDR2 YFSETQ come from the germline V gene. V was clipped by 0 bases and J by 4 bases; unmatched bases: 18. The CDR3 DNA sequence: TGCGCCAGCAGCTTGGCCTCGAGACAGGATGGACTAGCAGGATACGAGCAGTACTTC. It specifies CASSLASRQDGLAGYEQYF.